This T cell receptor (beta chain) was profiled in a study of CD8+ T cells in alopecia areata. It was cDNA, reverse transcribed from extracted RNA, that served as the sequencing template. Sequencing was performed with immunoSEQ multiplex PCR; in TCRdb, only in-frame clones are kept and a portion is missing. The sample carries around 180,000 clones, just under 65% recorded once. A remark on this clone: As yet, its antigen is unknown.

Germline V lookup: CDR1 SQVTM, CDR2 ANQGSEA. J lost 1 base, V lost 4 bases, and 14 bases had no gene match. The CDR3 is 18 amino acids. Stated treatment: oral pan-JAK inhibitor, 5-10 mg twice daily. Researchers took lesional scalp punch biopsies and peripheral blood from people who were alopecia areata patients. The study's findings and limits: The study found that many expanded lesional clones persisted in scalp and blood during tofacitinib. Tofacitinib significantly lowered scalp clonality and expanded CD8+ clones among the top 100. Across lesional scalp, and particularly alopecia totalis/universalis, clonality surpassed that of normal scalp.

V gene TRBV29-1 combines with J gene TRBJ2-1; the match to TRBD1 covers 9 bases. This TCR came from a human donor with alopecia areata. The source was CD4+ T cells sorted from blood, collected at week 49, from a patient treated with tofacitinib. The CDR3 region has the DNA TGCAGCGTTGTTAGGGACAGGGTTCGCTCCTCATCCTACAATGAGCAGTTCTTC. Translated: CSVVRDRVRSSSYNEQFF.